This TCR beta chain was sequenced during a study of identical twins. General study results and limits: Weaker excess sharing between twins was seen in beta out-of-frame sequences. One should note that invariant MAIT and iNKT cells could partly confound zero-insertion analyses. Not following the same donors, the study drew its conclusions from cross-sectional statistical analysis.

The CDR3 is made up of 14 amino acids. The ends were cut back, 5 bases at V and 7 bases at J, with 18 bases in the middle. CDR1 DFQATT and CDR2 SNEGSKA come from the germline V gene (reference sequence). This clonotype has a handful of counts. As yet, its antigen is unknown. MiXCR, run by TCRdb on the 5' RACE reads, gives a single entry per CDR3 protein. The data hold some 690,000 distinct CDR3 sequences, with less than 25% observed a single time. These data were also reused for a study on T cells expressing NK-cell markers. That study reports: Similarly, these clonotypes led the CD3+CD56-NKG2C+ fraction as well in a few donors.

The V gene is TRBV20-1, the J gene TRBJ2-1, with D maybe TRBD2 (7 bases). This clonotype was sampled from a woman between 18 and 29 years old in good health. Sequencing was performed on PBMCs. The CDR3 sequence is CSAVGGGGANEQFF. The CDR3 bases are TGCAGTGCTGTGGGAGGGGGAGGTGCGAATGAGCAGTTCTTC.